The 28 T cell receptor beta chains in this list originate from one sample, sequenced in a study of cytomegalovirus exposure and HLA in healthy donors. Researchers ran the PCR with 60 Vbeta and 13 Jbeta primers. The data were produced by immunoSEQ multiplex PCR, yet TCRdb's version contains in-frame clones alone and is incomplete. The data show over 150,000 clones, with roughly 82% seen just once and around a tenth held by the top ten. Sequenced material: PBMCs. The receptors shown here come from a man aged 45-65 years in good health and CMV-seropositive.

The chain recombines TRBV28 with TRBJ2-4, with D unclear. V was trimmed by 4 bases and J by 8 bases, leaving 6 bases between them. Germline loops: CDR1 MDHEN, CDR2 SYDVKM. There are 11 residues in the CDR3. This CDR3 is CASSYSDIQYF. CDR3 nucleotide sequence: TGTGCCAGCAGTTACTCGGACATTCAGTACTTC.

CDR3 sequence reads: CAWAGTAGNTIYF. The CDR3 coding sequence is TGTGCCTGGGCCGGGACAGCAGGAAACACCATATATTTT. This chain connects TRBV30 to TRBJ1-3; TRBD1 aligns across 7 bases. From germline, CDR1 is GTSNPN and CDR2 SVGIG (reference sequence). Unmatched junction bases numbered 5, after V lost 5 bases and J lost 4 bases. This CDR3 is built from 13 residues. Combining the CDR3 with reference TRBV30 and TRBJ1-3 gives the whole variable domain SQTIHQWPATLVQPVGSPLSLECTVEGTSNPNLYWYRQAAGRGLQLLFYSVGIGQISSEVPQNLSASRPQDRQFILSSKKLLLSDSGFYLCAWAGTAGNTIYFGEGSWLTVV.

This chain joins TRBV9 and TRBJ2-7; 7 bases line up with TRBD1. Germline V CDR1 and CDR2: SGDLS, YYNGEE. J was trimmed by 2 bases and V by 4 bases; bases with no gene match: 12. This CDR3 contains 16 residues. In DNA, the CDR3 is TGTGCCAGCAGCTTCGGACAGGAATTAGGAACCTACGAGCAGTACTTC. Translation: CASSFGQELGTYEQYF.

The chain employs TRBV9 and TRBJ2-5; tentatively, D is TRBD1 (6 bases). Matching the DNA end better, TRBJ2-7 makes the J call doubtful. This CDR3 comprises 15 residues. Germline assignment: CDR1 SGDLS and CDR2 YYNGEE. CDR3 DNA sequence: TGTGCCAGCAGCGTAGATCAGGGGCGGGCCTACGAGCAGTACTTC. Protein product: CASSVDQGRAYEQYF.

The rearrangement links TRBV7-6 to TRBJ2-2, with 10 bases that match TRBD2. Germline CDR1 and CDR2: SGHVS and FNYEAQ. This CDR3 comprises 16 residues. The V segment lost 2 bases and the J segment 5 bases; nucleotides outside the gene matches: 5. The DNA of the CDR3 is TGTGCCAGCAGCTTACTAGCGGGGGAACCGACCGGGGAGCTGTTTTTT. Translating gives CASSLLAGEPTGELFF.

The chain combines TRBV5-1 with TRBJ1-1; 9 positions match TRBD1. This CDR3 has 15 residues. Germline V CDR1 and CDR2: SGHRS, YFSETQ. The junction had 5 bases not matched to a gene; V was cut back by 4 bases and J by 1 base. CDR3 DNA sequence: TGCGCCAGCAGCCCCGGGACAGGGCGGAACACTGAAGCTTTCTTT. As protein: CASSPGTGRNTEAFF.

The chain links TRBV19 to TRBJ1-5; the D gene is possibly TRBD1 (5 bases). CDR3 length: 16 amino acids. The V end was cut by 3 bases, the J end by 5 bases, with 17 bases between. The germline gives CDR1 LNHDA, CDR2 SQIVND (reference sequence). For the CDR3, the DNA is TGTGCCAGTAGTATGCGCAGGCCTGGGGCCTATCAGCCCCAGCATTTT. Protein sequence: CASSMRRPGAYQPQHF.

In its sample, this clone was seen once. The V and J genes are TRBV2 and TRBJ1-2, with a possible D match to TRBD1 (6 bases). Trimming left V 6 bases short and J 3 bases short, with 14 bases between. CDR3 length: 14 amino acids. The germline gives CDR1 SNHLY, CDR2 FYNNEI. CDR3 DNA: TGTGCCAGCAGGGGACACCCGGTCGACTATGGCTACACCTTC. As protein: CASRGHPVDYGYTF.

A single count supports this clone. CDR3 sequence reads: CASSLPKPPYNEQFF. In nucleotides, the CDR3 is TGCGCCAGCAGCTTGCCTAAACCCCCCTACAATGAGCAGTTCTTC. This chain joins TRBV5-1 and TRBJ2-1; no clear D gene. CDR1 is SGHRS, CDR2 YFSETQ, per germline. The V end lost 1 base, the J end lost 2 bases, and 10 bases lay between the germline ends. This CDR3 has 15 residues.

The chain carries TRBV7-3 and TRBJ2-1; 7 positions agree with TRBD2. The V and J ends lost 2 bases and 7 bases, in that order; junction bases with no gene match: 8. The V gene's germline CDR1 is SGHTA and CDR2 FQGTGA. The CDR3 totals 15 residues. In DNA form, the CDR3 reads TGTGCCAGCAGCTTAGGGTGGGAGGGCCAGAATGAGCAGTTCTTC. Amino acids: CASSLGWEGQNEQFF.

As regards this clone: Other DNA sequences of this sample code for an identical CDR3. V gene TRBV2 combines with J gene TRBJ1-3; D gene unclear. Germline V lookup: CDR1 SNHLY, CDR2 FYNNEI. The CDR3 is made up of 15 amino acids. V lost 4 bases and J lost 1, with 11 bases in between. The CDR3 reads CASSAVRGSGNTIYF. The DNA for the CDR3 is TGTGCCAGCAGTGCGGTCAGAGGGTCTGGAAACACCATATATTTT.

This CDR3 reads CASSLSGTGTDTQYF. CDR3 bases: TGCGCCAGCAGCTTGTCTGGGACAGGGACGGATACGCAGTATTTT. The rearrangement links TRBV5-1 to TRBJ2-3, with 9 bases fitting TRBD1. This CDR3 region has 15 residues. Germline trimming cut 1 base from V and 6 bases from J; bases unmatched to any gene: 6. Looked up from germline, CDR1 is SGHRS and CDR2 is YFSETQ.

The V gene is TRBV7-2, the J gene TRBJ1-5, with 8 positions matching TRBD1. The CDR3 runs to 13 residues. J was trimmed by 5 bases and V by 5 bases; bases with no gene match: 2. Germline loops: CDR1 SGHTA, CDR2 FQGNSA. The CDR3 DNA reads as TGTGCCAGCAGCCAACAGGGGGATCAGCCCCAGCATTTT. Translating gives CASSQQGDQPQHF.

The chain carries TRBV6-5 and TRBJ1-2; 12 bases are shared with TRBD1. The V gene's germline CDR1 is MNHEY and CDR2 SVGAGI. The CDR3 loop spans 14 amino acids. V shed 5 bases and J 6 bases; nucleotides not matched to a gene: 4. The CDR3 region has the DNA TGTGCCAGCAGTGGGGACAGGGGGCTCGATGGCTACACCTTC. Protein sequence: CASSGDRGLDGYTF.

The J gene is TRBJ2-2, the V gene TRBV19, with 7 nucleotides matching TRBD1. The CDR3 totals 19 residues. The junction had 18 bases not matched to a gene; V was cut back by 8 bases and J by 0 bases. Germline V CDR1 and CDR2: LNHDA, SQIVND (reference sequence). CDR3 bases: TGTGCCAGTCGAATACGCATTAAAGGGGGCCTGACGAACACCGGGGAGCTGTTTTTT. Amino acid sequence: CASRIRIKGGLTNTGELFF.

This clone was found a few times. The rearrangement links TRBV29-1 to TRBJ1-1, with a tentative D call TRBD1 (6 bases). Germline V CDR1 and CDR2: SQVTM, ANQGSEA. Deletions cut 4 bases from V and 7 bases from J, with 13 bases between. This CDR3 has 12 amino acids. The CDR3 DNA reads TGCAGCGTTGGGGGGACAACCTATGAAGCTTTCTTT. Translating it yields CSVGGTTYEAFF.

CDR3 coding DNA: TGTGCCTCTCTGGGAGGTTCGAACACTGAAGCTTTCTTT. The encoded protein is CASLGGSNTEAFF. V gene TRBV30 combines with J gene TRBJ1-1; the D is unclear. CDR3 size: 13 residues. The germline CDR1 and CDR2 sequences are GTSNPN and SVGIG (reference sequence). The V end was cut by 7 bases, the J end by 1 base, with 13 bases between.

This chain uses TRBV7-2 with TRBJ2-5; TRBD1 matches 9 bases. This CDR3 comprises 16 residues. The germline V gene has CDR1 SGHTA and CDR2 FQGNSA. V lost 3 bases to trimming and J lost 5 bases; unmatched junction nucleotides: 10. The CDR3 region is CASSLSWGQGSETQYF. CDR3 DNA: TGTGCCAGCAGCTTGTCTTGGGGACAGGGTTCGGAGACCCAGTACTTC.

The genes are TRBV6-1 and TRBJ2-7, with 7 positions matching TRBD2. Trimming removed 1 base from V and 2 bases from J; junction bases left unmatched: 5. This CDR3 contains 15 residues. The V gene's germline CDR1 is MNHNS and CDR2 SASEGT. DNA of the CDR3: TGTGCCAGCAGTGAAGTGGGAGGGACCGCCTACGAGCAGTACTTC. This gives the protein CASSEVGGTAYEQYF.

V is TRBV5-4 and J is TRBJ1-3; 9 bases map to TRBD1. This CDR3 is 15 amino acids long. After removal of 5 bases from V and 1 base from J, the junction contained 4 bases not matched to a gene. Germline V CDR1 and CDR2: SGHNT, YYREEE (reference sequence). The CDR3 DNA is TGTGCCAGCAGGCCGACAGGGGGATCTGGAAACACCATATATTTT. Its protein product is CASRPTGGSGNTIYF. Looking up the rest from reference TRBV5-4 and TRBJ1-3 gives the full variable domain: ETGVTQSPTHLIKTRGQQVTLRCSSQSGHNTVSWYQQALGQGPQFIFQYYREEENGRGNFPPRFSGLQFPNYSSELNVNALELDDSALYLCASRPTGGSGNTIYFGEGSWLTVV.

The chain is built from TRBV28 and TRBJ1-5; D is ambiguous. This CDR3 region has 17 residues. V was trimmed by 6 bases and J by 4 bases, leaving 22 bases between them. The germline gives CDR1 MDHEN, CDR2 SYDVKM. DNA for the CDR3: TGTGCCAGCAGATTGGGTCCGGAAAAACAGAGAAATCAGCCCCAGCATTTT. It is translated as CASRLGPEKQRNQPQHF.

This chain's CDR3 is CASSIDPGGQYSNQPQHF. CDR3 in DNA: TGTGCCAGTAGTATAGATCCAGGGGGCCAATATAGCAATCAGCCCCAGCATTTT. This chain uses TRBV19 with TRBJ1-5; 8 positions agree with TRBD1. Losses at the gene ends were 0 bases for V and 0 bases for J; bases not matched to a gene: 7. Per the germline V gene, CDR1 is LNHDA and CDR2 is SQIVND (reference sequence). CDR3 length: 18 amino acids.

This clone came up a few times. V gene TRBV18 combines with J gene TRBJ2-7, with TRBD1 matching over 7 bases. This CDR3 has 16 residues. Unmatched junction bases numbered 9, after V lost 2 bases and J lost 2 bases. Germline V lookup: CDR1 KGHSH, CDR2 LQKENI. The CDR3 reads CASSPVSGTVTYEQYF. The CDR3 region has the DNA TGTGCCAGCTCACCAGTTTCCGGGACAGTCACCTACGAGCAGTACTTC.

The rearrangement uses TRBV6-5 and TRBJ1-2, with D perhaps TRBD1 (5 bases). This CDR3 spans 15 amino acids. Germline V CDR1 and CDR2: MNHEY, SVGAGI. Trimming took off 2 bases at V and 0 bases at J, with 10 bases between the two ends. The CDR3 sequence is CASSYGANANYGYTF. CDR3 bases: TGTGCCAGCAGTTACGGGGCAAACGCTAACTATGGCTACACCTTC.

The count of this clone is one. The chain combines TRBV7-2 with TRBJ2-7; TRBD2 agrees at 11 bases. CDR3 length: 16 residues. V was clipped by 1 base and J by 3 bases; unmatched bases: 5. The germline CDR1 and CDR2 sequences are SGHTA and FQGNSA. This chain's CDR3 is CASSLDSSGGNYEQYF. CDR3 sequence (DNA): TGTGCCAGCAGCTTAGATTCTAGCGGGGGGAACTACGAGCAGTACTTC.

This clone has a single count. The chain couples TRBV11-2 to TRBJ1-1; maybe TRBD1 (5 bases). The germline V gene has CDR1 SGHAT and CDR2 FQNNGV. V lost 5 bases and J lost 1, with 14 bases in between. CDR3 length: 15 amino acids. CDR3 sequence (DNA): TGTGCCAGCAGCCCCGGACACATGGGGAACACTGAAGCTTTCTTT. Translation gives CASSPGHMGNTEAFF.

This clone was counted between two and nine times. The chain is built from TRBV19 and TRBJ2-5, with 9 bases matching TRBD2. Germline V CDR1 and CDR2: LNHDA, SQIVND (reference sequence). CDR3 length: 13 amino acids. The CDR3 bases are TGTGCGAGTCGGGAGCGGGGGGAAGAGACCCAGTACTTC. This gives the protein CASRERGEETQYF. The full variable domain, with the rest looked up from reference TRBV19 and TRBJ2-5, is DGGITQSPKYLFRKEGQNVTLSCEQNLNHDAMYWYRQDPGQGLRLIYYSQIVNDFQKGDIAEGYSVSREKKESFPLTVTSAQKNPTAFYLCASRERGEETQYFGPGTRLLVL.

This clone was detected a few times. Other DNA sequences within the sample encode an identical CDR3. V is TRBV5-6 and J is TRBJ2-5; D is unclear. Trimming removed 1 base from V and 1 base from J, with 5 bases in between. Per germline, CDR1 SGHDT and CDR2 YYEEEE. CDR3 length equals 13 residues. The CDR3 sequence: CASSLQVQETQYF. As DNA, the CDR3 is TGTGCCAGCAGCTTGCAGGTCCAAGAGACCCAGTACTTC.